Sequencing of this TCR beta chain was carried out in a study of neurological immune-mediated disorders. The CDR3 length is 14 residues. The germline V gene has CDR1 MDHEN and CDR2 SYDVKM. Concerning this clonotype: A read error may account for a junction end that differs from germline.

With 10-nucleotide random UMIs, 5'RACE was used to make the cDNA. TCRdb itself ran the 5' RACE reads through MiXCR, one entry per CDR3 protein. The sample consists of about 70,000 distinct CDR3 sequences, approximately 3.4% of them appearing once. The TCR was taken from a woman aged 45-59 years with multiple sclerosis. Input material: PBMCs. The V call is TRBV28, the J call TRBJ1-6; TRBD1 might be the D (6 bases). CDR3 coding DNA: TGTGCCAGCTGTCCCCGACAGGTTGGGTCACCCCTACACTTT. It specifies CASCPRQVGSPLHF.